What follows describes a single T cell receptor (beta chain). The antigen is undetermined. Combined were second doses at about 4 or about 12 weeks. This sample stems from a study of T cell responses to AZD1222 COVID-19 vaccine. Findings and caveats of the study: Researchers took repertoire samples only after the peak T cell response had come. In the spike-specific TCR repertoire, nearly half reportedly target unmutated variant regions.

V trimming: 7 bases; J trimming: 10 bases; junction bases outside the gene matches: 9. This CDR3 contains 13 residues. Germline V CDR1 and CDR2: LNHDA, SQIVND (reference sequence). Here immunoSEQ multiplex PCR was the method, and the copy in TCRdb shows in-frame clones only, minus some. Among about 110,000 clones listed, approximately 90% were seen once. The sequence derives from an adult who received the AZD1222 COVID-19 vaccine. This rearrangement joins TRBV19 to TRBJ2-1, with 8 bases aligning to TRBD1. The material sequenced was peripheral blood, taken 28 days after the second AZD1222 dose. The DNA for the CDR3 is TGTGCCAGTACCCGGGACAGGAGGCACGAGCAGTTCTTC. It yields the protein CASTRDRRHEQFF.